The 27 T cell receptor beta chains listed next were all sequenced from one sample in a study of cytomegalovirus exposure and HLA in healthy donors. The primer mix had 60 Vbeta and 13 Jbeta primers. This table comes from immunoSEQ multiplex PCR, and its TCRdb copy is limited to in-frame clones, with some not included. Recorded here are just under 90,000 clones; the top ten clones represent just over 5.5%. Sequenced: PBMCs. The receptors here all came from a girl aged 10-17 years in good health and CMV-seropositive.

The chain is built from TRBV4-3 and TRBJ1-1; 9 bases align to TRBD1. The germline CDR1 and CDR2 sequences are LGHNA and YSLEER. This CDR3 has 17 residues. Trimming removed 4 bases from V and 1 base from J; junction bases left unmatched: 10. As DNA, the CDR3 is TGCGCCAGCAGCCGTTCTTCTCACAGGGGGCGGAACACTGAAGCTTTCTTT. Protein sequence: CASSRSSHRGRNTEAFF.

This chain uses TRBV2 with TRBJ2-1; D possibly corresponds to TRBD2 (7 bases). Germline V gives CDR1 SNHLY, CDR2 FYNNEI. The V gene lost 10 bases and the J gene lost 0 bases, with 19 bases spanning the gap. The CDR3 runs 16 residues. Written as DNA, the CDR3 is TGTGCCATCACCCAACAGGGAGGGAGCTCCTACAATGAGCAGTTCTTC. The encoded protein is CAITQQGGSSYNEQFF.

The CDR3 reads CASSRDRDRVSEQYF. The DNA of the CDR3 is TGCGCCAGCAGCAGAGACCGGGACAGGGTCTCCGAGCAGTACTTC. V usage is TRBV5-1 and J usage is TRBJ2-7; 9 bases map to TRBD1. The length of the CDR3 is 15 residues. With V trimmed by 4 bases and J by 6 bases, 11 bases remained unmatched. The germline gives CDR1 SGHRS, CDR2 YFSETQ.

This chain links TRBV9 with TRBJ1-1; 8 bases line up with TRBD1. The CDR3 is 18 residues long. Unmatched junction bases numbered 14, after V lost 4 bases and J lost 0 bases. CDR1 and CDR2 from the germline V gene are SGDLS and YYNGEE. In nucleotides, the CDR3 is TGTGCCAGCAGCCCAGGGGGCAGAGGTGTTGGGATGAACACTGAAGCTTTCTTT. The encoded protein is CASSPGGRGVGMNTEAFF.

Here the CDR3 DNA reads TGTGCCAGAAGCCGATTAATAGCGGAAAACAATGAGCAGTTCTTC. It codes for CARSRLIAENNEQFF. The chain carries TRBV5-3 and TRBJ2-1, with TRBD2 as a possible D gene (6 bases). TRBV5-3 is recorded as an ORF, its role being uncertain. Trimming cost V 4 bases and J 5 bases, with 16 bases left between them. The CDR3 extends over 15 amino acids.

The gene calls are TRBV5-6 and TRBJ1-5; TRBD1 agrees at 7 bases. The CDR3 extends over 16 amino acids. Trimming removed 3 bases from V and 5 bases from J; junction bases left unmatched: 11. Germline-derived CDR1 and CDR2 are SGHDT and YYEEEE. The CDR3 DNA reads TGTGCCAGCAGCTCAAAGACCGGACAGGCGCATCAGCCCCAGCATTTT. The encoded protein is CASSSKTGQAHQPQHF.

V gene TRBV11-2 combines with J gene TRBJ2-7; D gene ambiguous. V lost 1 base and J 2 bases, leaving 3 bases between the germline ends. The CDR3 sequence is 12 residues long. Germline CDR1 is SGHAT and CDR2 is FQNNGV. The CDR3 reads CASSLGAYEQYV. In DNA form, the CDR3 reads TGTGCCAGCAGCTTAGGGGCCTACGAGCAGTACGTC.

The rearrangement links TRBV7-2 to TRBJ2-7, with 11 bases matching TRBD2. Germline V gene data show CDR1 as SGHTA and CDR2 as FQGNSA. The CDR3 has 15 amino acids. Trimming removed 5 bases from V and 2 bases from J; junction bases left unmatched: 5. CDR3 nucleotide sequence: TGTGCCAGCAGCGTTACTAGCGGGGGTGCCTACGAGCAGTACGTC. Its translation: CASSVTSGGAYEQYV.

The chain is built from TRBV4-1 and TRBJ2-5, with D possibly matching TRBD2 (5 bases). The CDR3 has 15 amino acids. CDR1 and CDR2 (germline): MGHRA, YSYEKL. V was clipped by 1 base and J by 5 bases, with 14 bases between them. The CDR3 loop reads CASSQVGRVGETQYF. CDR3 coding DNA: TGCGCCAGCAGCCAAGTAGGGCGGGTGGGGGAGACCCAGTACTTC.

J is TRBJ2-1 and V is TRBV4-2; TRBD2 might be the D (6 bases). The V gene lost 0 bases and the J gene lost 5 bases, with 14 bases spanning the gap. CDR3 length: 16 amino acids. Per germline, CDR1 LGHNA and CDR2 YNFKEQ. The CDR3 here is CASSQDGLAPDNEQFF. For the CDR3, the DNA is TGTGCCAGCAGCCAAGATGGCCTAGCGCCCGACAATGAGCAGTTCTTC.

Worth noting for this clone: A read error may produce the germline difference seen at one junction end. The chain is built from TRBV9 and TRBJ1-3; weak D call: TRBD1 (5 bases). Germline assignment: CDR1 SGDLS and CDR2 YYNGEE. This CDR3 is built from 15 residues. CDR3 sequence: CASSADMSSGDTIYF. CDR3 nucleotide sequence: TGTGCCAGCAGTGCGGACATGAGCTCTGGAGACACCATATATTTT.

As concerns this clone: The junction does not match germline at one end; this may be a read error. Additional DNA sequences in this sample encode the identical CDR3. The rearrangement joins TRBV4-1 to TRBJ1-6, with 9 positions matching TRBD1. CDR1 MGHRA and CDR2 YSYEKL come from the germline V gene. The CDR3 is 17 amino acids. CDR3: CASSQDWAHRGHSPLHF. CDR3 in DNA: TGCGCCAGCAGCCAAGACTGGGCCCACAGGGGGCATTCACCCCTACACTTT.

The chain uses TRBV6-5 and TRBJ2-3; TRBD2 matches 12 bases. V shed 6 bases, J shed 1 base, and the junction held 2 bases outside the gene matches. Germline V gene data show CDR1 as MNHEY and CDR2 as SVGAGI. The CDR3 has 15 amino acids. The CDR3 loop is CASRPSGGGTDTQYF. The CDR3 DNA is TGTGCCAGCAGACCTAGCGGGGGGGGCACAGATACGCAGTATTTT.

J is TRBJ2-3 and V is TRBV6-1, with 11 bases identical to TRBD2. The CDR3 consists of 17 residues. Germline CDR1 and CDR2: MNHNS and SASEGT. V gave up 2 bases and J gave up 3 bases; unmatched junction bases: 7. The CDR3 loop reads CASSESPTSGRTDTQYF. The CDR3, as DNA: TGTGCCAGCAGTGAATCCCCCACTAGCGGGAGAACAGATACGCAGTATTTT.

The V gene is TRBV14, the J gene TRBJ2-3; D possibly corresponds to TRBD2 (7 bases). CDR3 size: 15 residues. CDR1 and CDR2 (germline): SGHDN, FVKESK. Trimming stripped 1 base from V and 4 bases from J, with 12 bases between. CDR3: CASSQVGGRADTQYF. The CDR3, as DNA: TGTGCCAGCAGCCAAGTGGGGGGGCGCGCAGATACGCAGTATTTT.

The chain has TRBV18 and TRBJ2-1; 9 bases match TRBD1. Trimming at V came to 3 bases and at J to 6 bases, leaving 6 bases not matched to a gene. From germline, CDR1 is KGHSH and CDR2 LQKENI. The CDR3 runs 15 residues. CDR3 DNA sequence: TGTGCCAGCTCACCTCCCGGGACAGGGCCCAATGAGCAGTTCTTC. Translation: CASSPPGTGPNEQFF.

The chain couples TRBV15 to TRBJ1-2; TRBD1 aligns across 7 bases. This CDR3 spans 15 amino acids. Germline V CDR1 and CDR2: LNHNV, YYDKDF (reference sequence). J was trimmed by 4 bases and V by 5 bases; bases with no gene match: 10. CDR3 nucleotides: TGTGCCACCAGCGTCCGCACAGGGGCCAGCTATGGCTACACCTTC. Translated, it gives CATSVRTGASYGYTF.

The J gene is TRBJ2-7, the V gene TRBV5-1, with D maybe TRBD1 (5 bases). The CDR3 extends over 13 amino acids. The V gene's germline CDR1 is SGHRS and CDR2 YFSETQ. V was trimmed by 2 bases and J by 6 bases, leaving 12 bases between them. For the CDR3, the DNA is TGCGCCAGCAGCTTTGGCCAGGGCGGCGAGCAGTACGTC. It is translated as CASSFGQGGEQYV.

This chain links TRBV4-1 with TRBJ1-2; D is perhaps TRBD1 (5 bases). This CDR3 is built from 17 residues. V dropped 4 bases and J dropped 0 bases, with 18 bases sitting between them. Per germline, CDR1 MGHRA and CDR2 YSYEKL. The CDR3 DNA is TGCGCCAGCAGCCGCAACGGACAAGTTGCTCCTAACTATGGCTACACCTTC. It translates to CASSRNGQVAPNYGYTF.

The rearrangement joins TRBV19 to TRBJ1-2; 9 positions match TRBD1. The germline V gene has CDR1 LNHDA and CDR2 SQIVND (reference sequence). The CDR3 covers 18 residues. Trimming removed 3 bases from V and 4 bases from J; junction bases left unmatched: 15. This CDR3 reads CASSIKGRGTGKSYGYTF. The CDR3 nucleotides are TGTGCCAGTAGTATTAAAGGTCGGGGGACAGGGAAGAGCTATGGCTACACCTTC.

The V gene is TRBV5-4, the J gene TRBJ2-3, with 8 bases fitting TRBD2. CDR3 length: 13 amino acids. Germline V gene lookup returns CDR1 SGHNT and CDR2 YYREEE (reference sequence). V trimming: 5 bases; J trimming: 1 base; junction bases outside the gene matches: 0. As DNA, the CDR3 is TGTGCCAGCAGGCGGGGGGGCACAGATACGCAGTATTTT. It specifies CASRRGGTDTQYF.

The rearrangement links TRBV9 to TRBJ1-2; D unresolved. This CDR3 is built from 14 residues. CDR1 and CDR2 from the germline V gene are SGDLS and YYNGEE. The V and J ends lost 1 base and 4 bases respectively, with 11 bases between them. In nucleotides, the CDR3 is TGTGCCAGCAGCGTAAGTGAGGTACCCTATGGCTACACCTTC. The encoded protein is CASSVSEVPYGYTF.

This chain uses TRBV5-1 with TRBJ1-1, with D possibly TRBD1 on 5 matching bases. CDR3 length: 16 amino acids. The V gene lost 0 bases and the J gene lost 1 base, with 13 bases spanning the gap. Germline V gene sequence: CDR1 SGHRS, CDR2 YFSETQ. CDR3 in amino acids: CASSLAGGGWNTEAFF. CDR3 coding DNA: TGCGCCAGCAGCTTGGCCGGGGGGGGGTGGAACACTGAAGCTTTCTTT.

The chain employs TRBV10-2 and TRBJ1-1; TRBD1 agrees at 11 bases. Unmatched junction bases numbered 7, after V lost 6 bases and J lost 4 bases. CDR3 length: 15 residues. The germline gives CDR1 WSHSY, CDR2 SAAADI. The CDR3, as DNA: TGCGCCAGCAGGGTTTCCGGGACAGGGGGCACTGAAGCTTTCTTT. This encodes CASRVSGTGGTEAFF.

In nucleotides, the CDR3 is TGTGCCAGCAGCGGAGGGACAGGGGCCTACGAGCAGTACGTC. Protein sequence: CASSGGTGAYEQYV. The V call is TRBV5-8, the J call TRBJ2-7, with TRBD1 matching over 10 bases. Germline CDR1 SGHTS, CDR2 YDEGEE. The CDR3 totals 14 residues. J was trimmed by 2 bases and V by 4 bases; bases with no gene match: 3.

The chain employs TRBV2 and TRBJ2-3; 7 bases fit TRBD1. CDR1 is SNHLY, CDR2 FYNNEI, per germline. The V and J ends lost 3 bases and 3 bases, in that order; junction bases with no gene match: 3. The CDR3 contains 14 residues. This chain's CDR3 is CASSEMGQTDTQYF. The CDR3 coding sequence is TGTGCCAGCAGTGAGATGGGACAGACAGATACGCAGTATTTT. The full variable domain, with the rest looked up from reference TRBV2 and TRBJ2-3, is EPEVTQTPSHQVTQMGQEVILRCVPISNHLYFYWYRQILGQKVEFLVSFYNNEISEKSEIFDDQFSVERPDGSNFTLKIRSTKLEDSAMYFCASSEMGQTDTQYFGPGTRLTVL.

The J gene is TRBJ2-3, the V gene TRBV5-6; D is unclear. V was trimmed by 1 base and J by 2 bases, leaving 8 bases between them. This CDR3 region has 14 residues. Germline V lookup: CDR1 SGHDT, CDR2 YYEEEE. The CDR3 sequence: CASSLLSDTDTQYF. The CDR3 coding sequence is TGTGCCAGCAGCTTGTTGAGTGACACAGATACGCAGTATTTT.